This TCR beta chain came from a study of T cell responses to AZD1222 COVID-19 vaccine (dated by TCRdb to 2020 to 2022). In terms of the full investigation: AZD1222 recipients whose second dose came at about 4 weeks and those whose second dose came at about 12 weeks were combined into one group, since spike-specific TCR depth and breadth did not differ between the two schedules. A total of roughly 240 trial participants underwent TCR sequencing, of whom 200 to 220 received two doses of AZD1222 and about 25 received two doses of the MenACWY control vaccine. Trial participants were enrolled into age subgroups of 18-55, 56-69 and 70-plus years, which contained about 150, 28 and 57 TCR-sequenced participants, respectively.

About this clone itself: Its cognate antigen has yet to be identified. Base-call qualities are not available, and no considerably larger clone is one nucleotide away.

What this sample's time point label stands for: baseline before first vaccination. The vaccinee samples were drawn from two UK trials, COV001 and COV002, one of which was a single-blind randomized controlled phase 2/3 trial testing AZD1222 (ChAdOx1 nCoV-19) in healthy adults. For TCRbeta chain sequencing, PBMC samples from trial participants were taken at day 0 and at day 28 after the second dose. Overall study results and their limits: Nearly half of unique spike-specific TCRs reportedly recognized epitopes outside regions mutated in the B.1.351 and B.1.1.7 variants. Participants were mostly white British, with more females than males. The authors suggested clonal diversity may have been underestimated. CD4 TCRs associated with the vaccine covered the entire spike protein, and the dominant responses were in regions 160-218 and 743-854. No day 14 peak-response samples were available, so repertoires were characterized only after the peak T cell response. After two AZD1222 doses, both the breadth and the depth of spike-specific TCRs were significantly higher than at day 0 and than in MenACWY recipients. In the small 56-69-year group, the increase in depth fell short of significance, most likely because of low power. Only five to seven AZD1222 recipients were SARS-CoV-2 seropositive at baseline, limiting conclusions about previously exposed vaccinees.

The CDR3 runs 17 residues from the cysteine to the phenylalanine. Only the CDR3 DNA stays, 51 bases, in frame from base 1. The germline ends are 16 bases apart after V is trimmed by 0 bases and J by 3 bases. CDR1 and CDR2 are drawn from the germline V gene: SGHTS, YDEGEE. The CDR3 regions of human TCRbeta chains were analyzed by immunosequencing. As for the authors' bioinformatics: Repertoire TCRs were checked for matches against a reference library of SARS-CoV-2-specific TCRs that had been generated using the MIRA antigen-specificity platform. Breadth was defined as the fraction of unique TCRs that were SARS-CoV-2-associated, and depth was defined as the fraction of total T cells that were SARS-CoV-2-associated. Using the MIRA data, every spike-specific TCR was mapped to the spike region that the TCR reacted to and assigned to either a CD4 or a CD8 class. Log10-transformed breadth and depth values were compared by one-way ANOVA with Sidak's multiple comparisons tests. TCRdb retrieved this table from immuneACCESS and kept in-frame rearrangements only. Not all clones are present; in checked studies, unresolved V genes account for under half, and no reason is known for the remainder. V and J calls and clone size are copied from that table; D and trimming were computed from the DNA. A total of about 130,000 clones appear in this sample, roughly 93% of them only once. Of the sample, approximately 3.4% is held by the ten largest clones.

Material: peripheral blood, obtained on day 0 of AZD1222 vaccination. The TCR comes from an adult in good health. This receptor chain uses TRBV5-8 and TRBJ1-5, with an unclear D gene assignment. Read as DNA, the sequence is TGTGCCAGCAGCTTGGTTGCGGTGACGGGTTTCAATCAGCCCCAGCATTTT. It encodes CASSLVAVTGFNQPQHF.